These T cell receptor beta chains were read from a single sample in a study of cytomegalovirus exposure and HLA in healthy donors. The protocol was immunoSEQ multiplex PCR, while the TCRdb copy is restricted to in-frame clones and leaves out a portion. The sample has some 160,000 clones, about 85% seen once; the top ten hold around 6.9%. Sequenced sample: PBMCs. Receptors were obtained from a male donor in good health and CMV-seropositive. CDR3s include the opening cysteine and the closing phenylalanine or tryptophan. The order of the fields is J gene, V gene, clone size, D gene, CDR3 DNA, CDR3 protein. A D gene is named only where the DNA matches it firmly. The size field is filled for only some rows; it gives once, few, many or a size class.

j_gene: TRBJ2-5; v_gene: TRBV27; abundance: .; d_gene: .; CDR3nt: TGTGCCAGCAGCCTTACCCCCGGGACACAAGAGACCCAGTACTTC; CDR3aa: CASSLTPGTQETQYF
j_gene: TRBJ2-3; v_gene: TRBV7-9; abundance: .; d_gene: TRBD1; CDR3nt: TGTGCCAGCAGCCCGGGGACAGGGGAAAGAGATACGCAGTATTTT; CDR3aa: CASSPGTGERDTQYF
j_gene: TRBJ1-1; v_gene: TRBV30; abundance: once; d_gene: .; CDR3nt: TGTGCCTGGAGTGCCTCCCTGCGGGTTGGTGAAGCTTTCTTT; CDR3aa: CAWSASLRVGEAFF
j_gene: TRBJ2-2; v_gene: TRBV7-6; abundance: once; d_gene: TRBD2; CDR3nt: TGTGCCAGCACCAAATCGGGCGGGAGGTCAGACACCGGGGAGCTGTTTTTT; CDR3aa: CASTKSGGRSDTGELFF
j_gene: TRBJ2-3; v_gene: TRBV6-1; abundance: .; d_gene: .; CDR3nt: TGTGCCAGCAGTGATTCTCGACTCACAGATACGCAGTATTTT; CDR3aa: CASSDSRLTDTQYF
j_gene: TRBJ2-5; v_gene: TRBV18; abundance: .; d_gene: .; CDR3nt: TGTGCCAGCTCGCCGAACAGGGTTGGAGAGACCCAGTACTTC; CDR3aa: CASSPNRVGETQYF
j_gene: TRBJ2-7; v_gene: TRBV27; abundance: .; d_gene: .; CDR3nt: TGTGCCAGCAGTCCCCTACAGGGGGGGTCCTACGAGCAGTACTTC; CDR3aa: CASSPLQGGSYEQYF
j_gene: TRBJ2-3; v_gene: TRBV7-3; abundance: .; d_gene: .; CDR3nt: TGTGCCAGCAGCTACGGTGGGTATTTT; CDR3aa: CASSYGGYF
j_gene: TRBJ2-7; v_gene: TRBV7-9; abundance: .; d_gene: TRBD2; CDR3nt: TGTGCCAGCAGCTCTTGGAGCGGGAGAGGCGAGCAGTACTTC; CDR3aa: CASSSWSGRGEQYF
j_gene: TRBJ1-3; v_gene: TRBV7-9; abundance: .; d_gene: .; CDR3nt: TGTTCCAGCAGCTTCGGCCAGGCCCCCGCGACCATATATTTT; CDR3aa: CSSSFGQAPATIYF
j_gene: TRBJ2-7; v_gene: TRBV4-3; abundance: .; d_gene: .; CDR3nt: TGCGCCAGCAGCCAAGGAATCGGGTCCTCCTACGAGCAGTACTTC; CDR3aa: CASSQGIGSSYEQYF
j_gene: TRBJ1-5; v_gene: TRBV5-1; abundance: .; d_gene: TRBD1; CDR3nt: TGCGCCAGCAGCTTTAGGACAGGGGATCAGCCCCAGCATTTT; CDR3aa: CASSFRTGDQPQHF
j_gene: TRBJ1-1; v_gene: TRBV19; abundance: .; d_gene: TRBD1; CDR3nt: TGTGCCAGTAGGTCCGGGACAGGCACGTCGAACACTGAAGCTTTCTTT; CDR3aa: CASRSGTGTSNTEAFF
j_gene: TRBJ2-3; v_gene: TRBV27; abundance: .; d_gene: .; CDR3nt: TGTGCCAGCAGTTTCGGGATCCCAGATACGCAGTATTTT; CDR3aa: CASSFGIPDTQYF
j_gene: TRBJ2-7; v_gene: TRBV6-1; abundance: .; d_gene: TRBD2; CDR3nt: TGTGCCAGCAGTGCATCGGTAGCGGGAGAGGAGCCGTACTTC; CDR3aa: CASSASVAGEEPYF
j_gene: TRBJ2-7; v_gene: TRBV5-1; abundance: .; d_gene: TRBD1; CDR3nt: TGCGCCAGCAGCTTGGGCACCCGGGACAGGGCCAACGAGCAGTACTTC; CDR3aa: CASSLGTRDRANEQYF
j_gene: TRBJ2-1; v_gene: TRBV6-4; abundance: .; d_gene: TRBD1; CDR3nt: TGTGCCAGCAGTGACGAAGGGGGCCATGAGCAGTTCTTC; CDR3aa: CASSDEGGHEQFF
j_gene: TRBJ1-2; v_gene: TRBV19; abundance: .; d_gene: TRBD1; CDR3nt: TGTGCCAGTAGTCGACCGGGGGGACAGGGGGCGACCGGCTACACCTTC; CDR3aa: CASSRPGGQGATGYTF
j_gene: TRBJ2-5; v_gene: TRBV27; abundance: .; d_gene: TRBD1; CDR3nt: TGTGCCAGCAGTAGGACAGGGTTGTACCAAGAGACCCAGTACTTC; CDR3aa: CASSRTGLYQETQYF
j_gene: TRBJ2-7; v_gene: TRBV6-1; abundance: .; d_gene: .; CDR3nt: TGTGCCAGCACGCAACTCCCCTCCTACGAGCAGTACTTC; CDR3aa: CASTQLPSYEQYF
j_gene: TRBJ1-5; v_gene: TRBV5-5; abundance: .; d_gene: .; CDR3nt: TGTGCCAGCAGCATAACTACAGGGTTACGGCAGCCCCAGCATTTT; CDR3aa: CASSITTGLRQPQHF
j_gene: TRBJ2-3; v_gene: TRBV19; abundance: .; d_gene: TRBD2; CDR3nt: TGTGCCAGTAGCCTTGGACTAGCGGAGCCCACAGATACGCAGTATTTT; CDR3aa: CASSLGLAEPTDTQYF
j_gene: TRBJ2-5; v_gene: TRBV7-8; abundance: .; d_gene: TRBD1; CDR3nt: TGTGCCAGCAGCCCCTTACAGGGGGTAACCCAGTACTTC; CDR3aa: CASSPLQGVTQYF
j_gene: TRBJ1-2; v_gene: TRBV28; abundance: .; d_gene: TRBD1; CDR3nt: TGTGCCAGCAGCGGGGCGTCTCAAGAGGACAGGAACTATGGCTACACCTTC; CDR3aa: CASSGASQEDRNYGYTF
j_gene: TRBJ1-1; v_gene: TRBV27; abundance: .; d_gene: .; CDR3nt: TGTGCCAGCAGTTCCCGCCCAGTGAACACTGAAGCTTTCTTT; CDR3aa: CASSSRPVNTEAFF
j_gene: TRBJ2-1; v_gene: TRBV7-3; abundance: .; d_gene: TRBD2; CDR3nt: TGTGCCAGCAGCTTAGGGATAGCGGGAGGGCCTTGGCCCTACAATGAGCAGTTCTTC; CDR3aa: CASSLGIAGGPWPYNEQFF
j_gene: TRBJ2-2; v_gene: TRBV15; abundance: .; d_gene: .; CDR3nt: TGTGCCACCAGCGCCCAGGGGGAGGTGATCCCCGGGGAGCTGTTTTTT; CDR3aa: CATSAQGEVIPGELFF
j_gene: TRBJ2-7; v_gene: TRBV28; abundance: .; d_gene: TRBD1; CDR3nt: TGTGCCAGCAGCCCGGGACAGGGTAACTACGAGCAGTACTTC; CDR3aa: CASSPGQGNYEQYF
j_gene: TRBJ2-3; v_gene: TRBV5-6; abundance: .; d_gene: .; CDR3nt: TGTGCCAGCAGCGGTAGCGGTGCGGGTACGCAGTATTTT; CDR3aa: CASSGSGAGTQYF
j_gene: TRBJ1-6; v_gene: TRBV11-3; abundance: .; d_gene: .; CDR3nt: TGTGCCAGCAGCTTAGGCCGGGTGACCTGTGGTGTGGCCCTCCACTTT; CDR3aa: CASSLGRVTCGVALHF
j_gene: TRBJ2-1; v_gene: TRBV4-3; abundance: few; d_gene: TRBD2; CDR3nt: TGCGCCAGCAGCCAAGATCGTAGCGGGAGCGATGAGCAGTTCTTC; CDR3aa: CASSQDRSGSDEQFF
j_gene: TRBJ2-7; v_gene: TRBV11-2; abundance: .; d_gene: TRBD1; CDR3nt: TGTGCCAGCAGCTTATCGGGACAGGGGCTGTCCTACGAGCAGTACTTC; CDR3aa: CASSLSGQGLSYEQYF
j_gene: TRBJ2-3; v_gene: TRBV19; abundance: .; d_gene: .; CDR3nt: TGTGCCAGTACTAGCGCGAGCACAGATACGCAGTATTTT; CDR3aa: CASTSASTDTQYF
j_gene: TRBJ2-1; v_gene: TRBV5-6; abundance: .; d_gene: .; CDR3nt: TGTGCCAGCAGCTTTGAGGCCAATGAGCAGTTCTTC; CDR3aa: CASSFEANEQFF
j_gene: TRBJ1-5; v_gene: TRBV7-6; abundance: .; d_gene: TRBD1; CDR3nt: TGTGCCAGCAGCCTGGACAGGAATAGCAATCAGCCCCAGCATTTT; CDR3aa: CASSLDRNSNQPQHF
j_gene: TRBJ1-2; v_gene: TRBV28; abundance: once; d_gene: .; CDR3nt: TGTGCCAGCAGTTTCGGGGGGCTCCACTATGGCTACACCTTC; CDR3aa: CASSFGGLHYGYTF
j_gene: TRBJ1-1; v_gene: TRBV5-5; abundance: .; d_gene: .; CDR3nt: TGTGCCAGCAGCTGGGGGGAAATTGGAGCTTTCTTT; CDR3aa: CASSWGEIGAFF
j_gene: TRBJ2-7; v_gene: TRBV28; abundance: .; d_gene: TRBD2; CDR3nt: TGTGCCAGCAGTTTTAGGCTAGCGGGAGGGCCGGCCTACGAGCAGTACTTC; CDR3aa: CASSFRLAGGPAYEQYF
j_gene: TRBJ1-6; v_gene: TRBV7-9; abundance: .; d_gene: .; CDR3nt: TGTGCCAGCCGGGGTACAGCAGAGCAAGAAACCCTTGTGCTCCACTTT; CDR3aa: CASRGTAEQETLVLHF
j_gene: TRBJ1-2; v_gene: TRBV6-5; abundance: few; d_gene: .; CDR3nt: TGTGCCAGCAGTTACGTGCAGGGTGGTTTTGGCTACACCTTC; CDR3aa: CASSYVQGGFGYTF
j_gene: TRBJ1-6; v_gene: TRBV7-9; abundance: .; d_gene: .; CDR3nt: TGTGCCAGCAGCTTAGTTCAGGGGAATATTTCACCCCTCCACTTT; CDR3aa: CASSLVQGNISPLHF
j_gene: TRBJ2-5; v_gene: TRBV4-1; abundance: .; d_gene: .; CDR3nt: TGCGCCAGCAGCCACGGCCGGGTACCCCAAGAGACCCAGTACTTC; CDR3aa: CASSHGRVPQETQYF
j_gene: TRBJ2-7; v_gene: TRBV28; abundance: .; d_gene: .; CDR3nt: TGTGCCAGCAGTTTACTTGGACGCGACAGCGAGCAGTACTTC; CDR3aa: CASSLLGRDSEQYF
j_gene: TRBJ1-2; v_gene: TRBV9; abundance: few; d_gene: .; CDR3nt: TGTGCCAGCAGCTCACTCGGGGAGTTGAGCTACACCTTC; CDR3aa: CASSSLGELSYTF
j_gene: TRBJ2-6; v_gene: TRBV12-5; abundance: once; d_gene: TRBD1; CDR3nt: TGTGCTAGTGGCAAGACAGGGACCAACGTCCTGACTTTC; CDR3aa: CASGKTGTNVLTF
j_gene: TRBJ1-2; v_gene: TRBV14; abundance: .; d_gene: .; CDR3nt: TGTGCCAGCAGCCAAGACGGTGCGGGAGGGTATGGCTACACCTTC; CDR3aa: CASSQDGAGGYGYTF
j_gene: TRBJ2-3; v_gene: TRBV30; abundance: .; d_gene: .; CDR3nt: TGTGCCTGGAGCCCCACCCTATATACGCAGTATTTT; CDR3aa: CAWSPTLYTQYF
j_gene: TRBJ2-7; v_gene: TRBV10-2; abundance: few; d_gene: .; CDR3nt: TGCGCCAGCAGGAAGCAGGACTACGAGCAGTACTTC; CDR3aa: CASRKQDYEQYF
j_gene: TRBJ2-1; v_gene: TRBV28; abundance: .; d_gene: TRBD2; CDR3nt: TGTGCCAGCAGTATTATACTAGCGAATGAGCAGTTCTTC; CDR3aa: CASSIILANEQFF
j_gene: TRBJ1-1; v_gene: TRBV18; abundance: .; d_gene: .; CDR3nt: TGTGCCAGCTCATTCTACGAGGACACTGAAGCTTTCTTT; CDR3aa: CASSFYEDTEAFF
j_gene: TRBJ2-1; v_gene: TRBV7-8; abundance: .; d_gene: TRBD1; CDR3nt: TGTGCCAGCAGAAGACAGGGGGCGGATGAGCAGTTCTTC; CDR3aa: CASRRQGADEQFF
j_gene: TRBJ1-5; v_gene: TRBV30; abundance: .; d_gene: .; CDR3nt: TGTGCCTGGAATGCAGGGGTCAATCAGCCCCAGCATTTT; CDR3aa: CAWNAGVNQPQHF
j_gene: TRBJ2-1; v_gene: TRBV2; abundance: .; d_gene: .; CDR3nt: TGTGCCAGCTGGTCGTGGACTGACCAGTTCTTC; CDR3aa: CASWSWTDQFF
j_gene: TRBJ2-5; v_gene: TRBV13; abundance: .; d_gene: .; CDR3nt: TGTGCCAGCAGCCCGGGGGTACAAGAGACCCAGTACTTC; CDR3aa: CASSPGVQETQYF
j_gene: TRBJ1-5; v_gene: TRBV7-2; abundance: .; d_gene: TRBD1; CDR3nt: TGTGCCAGCAGCCGAGGACAGGCAACAGATCAGCCCCAGCATTTT; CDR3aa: CASSRGQATDQPQHF
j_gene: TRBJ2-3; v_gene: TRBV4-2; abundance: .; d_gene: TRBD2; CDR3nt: TGTGCCAGCAGCACGACCGGGACTAGCGCCACAGATACGCAGTATTTT; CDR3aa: CASSTTGTSATDTQYF
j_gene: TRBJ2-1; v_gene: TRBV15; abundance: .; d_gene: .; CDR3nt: TGTGCCACCAGCAGTATCGGGGGTTCGGATGAGCAGTTCTTC; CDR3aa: CATSSIGGSDEQFF
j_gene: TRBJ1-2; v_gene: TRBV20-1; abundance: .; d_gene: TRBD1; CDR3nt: TGCAGTGCTCCGACAGGGAATGGCTACACCTTC; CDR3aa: CSAPTGNGYTF